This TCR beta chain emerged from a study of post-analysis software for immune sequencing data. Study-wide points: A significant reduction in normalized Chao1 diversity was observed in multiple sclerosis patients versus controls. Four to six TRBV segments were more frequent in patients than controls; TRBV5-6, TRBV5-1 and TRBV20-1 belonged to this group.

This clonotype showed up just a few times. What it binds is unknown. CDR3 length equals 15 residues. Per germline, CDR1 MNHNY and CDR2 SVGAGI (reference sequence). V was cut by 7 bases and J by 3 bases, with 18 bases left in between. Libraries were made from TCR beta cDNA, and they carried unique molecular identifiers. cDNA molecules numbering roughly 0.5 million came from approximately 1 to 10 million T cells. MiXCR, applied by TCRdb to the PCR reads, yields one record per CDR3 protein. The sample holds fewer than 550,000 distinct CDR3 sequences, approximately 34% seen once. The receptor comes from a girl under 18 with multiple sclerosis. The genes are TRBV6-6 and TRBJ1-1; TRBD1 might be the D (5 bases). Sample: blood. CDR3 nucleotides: TGTGCCAGCACCCGAAGGACTGGAGGGGACACTGAAGCTTTCTTT. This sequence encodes CASTRRTGGDTEAFF.